The rows below give T cell receptor beta chains drawn from one sample of a study of beta chain features in type 1 diabetes. Clones were read by immunoSEQ multiplex PCR, and TCRdb kept only the in-frame ones, dropping some. The data hold about 650,000 clones, with roughly 12% observed a single time. Sequences were obtained from naive CD4+ T cells from blood. These receptor sequences come from a man between 25 and 39 years old with type 1 diabetes. Each CDR3 is given with its conserved first and last residue.

V: TRBV5-1; J: TRBJ2-3; CDR3: CASSSFSGGPADTQYF
V: TRBV29-1; J: TRBJ2-5; CDR3: CSVDVLAATGETQYF
V: TRBV29-1; J: TRBJ2-5; CDR3: CSVVSNGGAGETQYF
V: TRBV7-9; J: TRBJ2-3; CDR3: CASSLEPGATTDTQYF
V: TRBV7-2; J: TRBJ2-2; CDR3: CASSLWAASGGYGELFF
V: TRBV6-6; J: TRBJ2-3; CDR3: CATEGFNTQYF
V: TRBV6-6; J: TRBJ2-7; CDR3: CASRRQETYEQYF
V: TRBV30; J: TRBJ2-7; CDR3: CAWSTGFYEQYF
V: TRBV2; J: TRBJ2-6; CDR3: CASSELAGGPSGANVLTF
V: TRBV18; J: TRBJ2-4; CDR3: CASSPPGTGLNIQYF
V: TRBV7-6; J: TRBJ1-1; CDR3: CASSLGAGPEAFF
V: TRBV29-1; J: TRBJ1-1; CDR3: CSVALTGNTEAFF
V: TRBV7-2; J: TRBJ2-3; CDR3: CASSLPGGLTDTQYF
V: TRBV7-9; J: TRBJ1-5; CDR3: CASSLEGRGNQPQHF
V: TRBV7-9; J: TRBJ1-2; CDR3: CASSLSNRRVLNYGYTF
V: TRBV30; J: TRBJ2-5; CDR3: CAWSVGGETQYF
V: TRBV7-6; J: TRBJ2-5; CDR3: CASSLYGEAKETQYF
V: TRBV4-3; J: TRBJ1-2; CDR3: CASSQDPTGNNYGYTF
V: TRBV9; J: TRBJ2-3; CDR3: CASSVGWRRGSTDTQYF
V: TRBV2; J: TRBJ1-2; CDR3: CASSPDGNYGYTF
V: TRBV10-3; J: TRBJ2-1; CDR3: CAISERGTTNNEQFF
V: TRBV7-2; J: TRBJ1-5; CDR3: CASSRQGDQPQHF
V: TRBV28; J: TRBJ2-7; CDR3: CAISDSSYEQYF
V: TRBV5-1; J: TRBJ2-5; CDR3: CASSLDGQSQETQYF
V: TRBV9; J: TRBJ2-1; CDR3: CASSVGLRGVYNEQFF
V: TRBV7-2; J: TRBJ1-2; CDR3: CASSQSGVNGYTF
V: TRBV30; J: TRBJ2-7; CDR3: CAWSVGGGNPYEQYF
V: TRBV7-9; J: TRBJ1-4; CDR3: CASSFYSPTNEKLFF
V: TRBV18; J: TRBJ2-1; CDR3: CASSLLKGGSYNEQFF
V: TRBV30; J: .; CDR3: CAWSRGEDEQYF
V: TRBV7-2; J: TRBJ2-4; CDR3: CANSGWAIQYF
V: TRBV5-1; J: TRBJ2-2; CDR3: CASSLTVNTGELFF
V: TRBV7-6; J: TRBJ1-5; CDR3: CASSLGAEGLNQPQHF
V: TRBV6-5; J: TRBJ2-6; CDR3: CASSYGVGANVLTF
V: TRBV29-1; J: TRBJ1-5; CDR3: CSAEMGDGSQPQHF
V: TRBV4-1; J: TRBJ2-5; CDR3: CASSQGVGASQETQYF
V: TRBV27; J: TRBJ2-7; CDR3: CASTGLGGYEQYF
V: TRBV20-1; J: TRBJ1-6; CDR3: CSARNSPLHF
V: TRBV7-2; J: TRBJ2-7; CDR3: CASSPGDRGEYEQYF
V: TRBV7-3; J: TRBJ1-6; CDR3: CASSTGQGASPLHF
V: TRBV19; J: TRBJ1-1; CDR3: CASSVGIANTEAFF
V: TRBV4-3; J: TRBJ1-4; CDR3: CASSQGQPPEKLFF
V: TRBV6-5; J: TRBJ2-5; CDR3: CASRAGQETQYF
V: TRBV4-2; J: TRBJ1-1; CDR3: CASSSIQISNTEAFF
V: TRBV7-2; J: TRBJ2-2; CDR3: CASRRQGDTGELFF